This record concerns one TCR beta chain sequence. Its target is not known. The sample comes from a study of radiation and T cells in renal cell carcinoma. Study context: Nephrectomy followed 15 Gy stereotactic body radiation by 4 weeks.

Germline-derived CDR1 and CDR2 are KGHSH and LQKENI. The length of the CDR3 is 16 residues. Trimming left V 5 bases short and J 0 bases short, with 15 bases between. Time point reported: baseline pretreatment blood. Treatment here: 15 Gy SBRT to primary tumor, nephrectomy 4 weeks later. Produced via immunoSEQ multiplex PCR; TCRdb's table is partial and in-frame only. The sample yields 150,000 or so clones, about 88% seen once. Overall study findings and caveats: Top tumor clonotypes rose in blood 2 weeks post-radiation, then contracted.

The clonotype was recovered from a woman in her seventies with renal cell carcinoma. The rearrangement joins TRBV18 to TRBJ2-3; D call uncertain. The sample was blood, taken from a patient whose treatment included radiotherapy and nephrectomy. The CDR3 loop is CASSTTVTPSTDTQYF. CDR3 bases: TGTGCCAGCTCAACGACTGTCACCCCTAGCACAGATACGCAGTATTTT.